This TCR beta chain was recovered during a study of cytomegalovirus exposure and HLA in healthy donors. At collection, donors were nominally healthy, but unrecorded immune exposures were probable. With respect to this clone: Its specificity is unknown.

Vbeta (60) and Jbeta (13) primers were used in the PCR. The method was immunoSEQ multiplex PCR; TCRdb's version includes in-frame clones alone and lacks a portion of them. The sample has approximately 69,000 clones; about 70% are singletons. Regarding the study as a whole: Highest at DRB1 and lowest at HLA-C, TCR association rates differed among HLA loci in a later analysis. V- and J-gene trimming in TCR beta was tied to a missense DCLRE1C variant by an analysis performed later. In an earlier analysis, about 87% or about 30%: the productive usage of most TCR beta V segments.

Sequences were obtained from PBMCs. The TCR sequence derives from a young man in good health and CMV-seronegative.

Here the CDR3 reads CATGTSARNEQFF. Here the CDR3 DNA reads TGTGCCACTGGGACTAGCGCTAGGAATGAGCAGTTCTTC. The V gene is TRBV15, the J gene TRBJ2-1; 10 bases agree with TRBD2. The CDR3 has 13 amino acids. V shed 9 bases and J 7 bases; nucleotides not matched to a gene: 6. The germline V gene has CDR1 LNHNV and CDR2 YYDKDF (reference sequence). Filled out from reference TRBV15 and TRBJ2-1, the complete variable domain reads DAMVIQNPRYQVTQFGKPVTLSCSQTLNHNVMYWYQQKSSQAPKLLFHYYDKDFNNEADTPDNFQSRRPNTSFCFLDIRSPGLGDTAMYLCATGTSARNEQFFGPGTRLTVL.